Only a few counts were recorded for the clone carrying this T cell receptor beta chain. This specimen comes from a study of blood T cells in healthy people across ages. Alongside a J-beta primer mix, a sample-barcoded 5' primer served in a second PCR lasting about 7 to 11 cycles. TCRdb analysed the 5' RACE reads with MiXCR anew, one entry per CDR3 protein. The table records some 710,000 distinct CDR3 sequences, 22% of them present only once. This CDR3 contains 13 residues. Germline assignment: CDR1 SGHTA and CDR2 FQGNSA. Trimming pared 5 bases from V and 6 bases from J, leaving 13 bases between. This chain connects TRBV7-2 to TRBJ1-2, with D unclear. This TCR came from a man in his sixties or seventies in good health. Sample: blood. The CDR3 spells CASSVEGIHGYTF. For the CDR3, the DNA is TGTGCCAGCAGCGTAGAAGGCATCCATGGCTACACCTTC.